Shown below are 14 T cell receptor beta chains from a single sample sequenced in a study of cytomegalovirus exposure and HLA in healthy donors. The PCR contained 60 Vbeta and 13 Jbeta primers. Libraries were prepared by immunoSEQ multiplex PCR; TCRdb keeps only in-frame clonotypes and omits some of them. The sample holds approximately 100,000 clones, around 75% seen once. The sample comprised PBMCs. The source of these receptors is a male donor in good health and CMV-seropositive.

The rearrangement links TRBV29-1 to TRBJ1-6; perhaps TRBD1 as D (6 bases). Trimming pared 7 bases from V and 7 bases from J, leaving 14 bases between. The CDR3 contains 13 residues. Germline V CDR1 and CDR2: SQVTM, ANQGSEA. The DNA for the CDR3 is TGCAGCGCCTCCGAGGGGGGGAATTCACCCCTCCACTTT. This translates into CSASEGGNSPLHF.

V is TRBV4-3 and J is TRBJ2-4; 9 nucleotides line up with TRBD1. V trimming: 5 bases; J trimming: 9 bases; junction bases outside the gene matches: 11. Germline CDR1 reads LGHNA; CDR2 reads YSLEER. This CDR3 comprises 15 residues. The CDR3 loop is CASSSSGQGHGIQYF. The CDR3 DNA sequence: TGCGCCAGCAGCTCCTCGGGACAGGGTCACGGCATTCAGTACTTC.

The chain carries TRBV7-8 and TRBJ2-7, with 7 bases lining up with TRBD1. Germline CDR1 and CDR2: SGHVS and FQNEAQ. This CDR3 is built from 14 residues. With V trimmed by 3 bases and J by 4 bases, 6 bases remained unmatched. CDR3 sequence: CASSFETGRYEQYF. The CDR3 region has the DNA TGTGCCAGCAGCTTTGAGACAGGGAGATACGAGCAGTACTTC. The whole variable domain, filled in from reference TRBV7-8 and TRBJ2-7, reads GAGVSQSPRYKVAKRGQDVALRCDPISGHVSLFWYQQALGQGPEFLTYFQNEAQLDKSGLPSDRFFAERPEGSVSTLKIQRTQQEDSAVYLCASSFETGRYEQYFGPGTRLTVT.

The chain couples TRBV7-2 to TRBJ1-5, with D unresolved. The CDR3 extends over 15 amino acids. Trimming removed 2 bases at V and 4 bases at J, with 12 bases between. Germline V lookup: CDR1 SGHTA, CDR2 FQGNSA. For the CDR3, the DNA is TGTGCCAGCAGCTTAACCGGGTCTAATAATCAGCCCCAGCATTTT. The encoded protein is CASSLTGSNNQPQHF. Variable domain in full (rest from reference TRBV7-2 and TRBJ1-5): GAGVSQSPSNKVTEKGKDVELRCDPISGHTALYWYRQSLGQGLEFLIYFQGNSAPDKSGLPSDRFSAERTGGSVSTLTIQRTQQEDSAVYLCASSLTGSNNQPQHFGDGTRLSIL.

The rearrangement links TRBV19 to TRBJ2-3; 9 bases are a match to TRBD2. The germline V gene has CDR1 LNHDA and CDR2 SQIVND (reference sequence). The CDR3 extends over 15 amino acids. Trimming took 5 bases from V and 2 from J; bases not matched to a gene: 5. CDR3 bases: TGTGCCAGTAGTTTCCAGCGGGGGGCCACAGATACGCAGTATTTT. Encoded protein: CASSFQRGATDTQYF.

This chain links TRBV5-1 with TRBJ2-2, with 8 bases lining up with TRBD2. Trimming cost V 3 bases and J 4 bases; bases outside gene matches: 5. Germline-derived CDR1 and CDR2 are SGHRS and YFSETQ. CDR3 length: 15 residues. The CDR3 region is CASSSAGGRTGELFF. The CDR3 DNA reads TGCGCCAGCAGCTCTGCGGGGGGCCGCACCGGGGAGCTGTTTTTT.

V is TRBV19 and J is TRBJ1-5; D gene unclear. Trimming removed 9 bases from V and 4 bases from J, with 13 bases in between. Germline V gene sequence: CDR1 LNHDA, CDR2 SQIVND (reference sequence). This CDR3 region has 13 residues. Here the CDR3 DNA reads TGTGCCAGCGGGGTGGGTGCTAATCAGCCCCAGCATTTT. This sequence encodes CASGVGANQPQHF.

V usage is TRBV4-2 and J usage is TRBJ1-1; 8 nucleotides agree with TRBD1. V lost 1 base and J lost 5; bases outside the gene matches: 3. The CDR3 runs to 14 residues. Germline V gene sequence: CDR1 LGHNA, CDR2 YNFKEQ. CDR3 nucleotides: TGTGCCAGCAGCCAAGCAGGGGGCTTTACTGAAGCTTTCTTT. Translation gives CASSQAGGFTEAFF.

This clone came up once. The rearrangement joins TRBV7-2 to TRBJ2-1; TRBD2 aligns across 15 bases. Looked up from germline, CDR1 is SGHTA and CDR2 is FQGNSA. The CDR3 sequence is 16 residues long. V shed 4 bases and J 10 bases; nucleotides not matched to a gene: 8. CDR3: CASSWNSGTSGGEQFF. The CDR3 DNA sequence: TGTGCCAGCAGCTGGAACTCCGGGACTAGCGGGGGGGAGCAGTTCTTC.

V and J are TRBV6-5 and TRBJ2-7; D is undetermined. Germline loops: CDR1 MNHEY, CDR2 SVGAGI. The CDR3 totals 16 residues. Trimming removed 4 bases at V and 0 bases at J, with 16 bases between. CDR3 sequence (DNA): TGTGCCAGCAGTTCGTGGCAGGCTGAATTCTCCTACGAGCAGTACTTC. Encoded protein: CASSSWQAEFSYEQYF.

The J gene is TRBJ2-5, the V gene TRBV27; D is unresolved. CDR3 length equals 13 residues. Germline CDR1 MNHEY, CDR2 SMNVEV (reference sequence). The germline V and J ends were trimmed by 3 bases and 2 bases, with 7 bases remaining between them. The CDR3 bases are TGTGCCAGCAGTTTTTCTAGACAAGAGACCCAGTACTTC. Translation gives CASSFSRQETQYF.

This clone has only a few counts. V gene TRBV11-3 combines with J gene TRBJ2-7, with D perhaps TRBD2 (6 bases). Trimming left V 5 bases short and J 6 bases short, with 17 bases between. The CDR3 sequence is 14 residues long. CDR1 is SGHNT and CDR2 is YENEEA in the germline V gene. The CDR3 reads CASSPGGAQSEQYF. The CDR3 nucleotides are TGTGCCAGCAGCCCAGGAGGGGCGCAGAGCGAGCAGTACTTC.

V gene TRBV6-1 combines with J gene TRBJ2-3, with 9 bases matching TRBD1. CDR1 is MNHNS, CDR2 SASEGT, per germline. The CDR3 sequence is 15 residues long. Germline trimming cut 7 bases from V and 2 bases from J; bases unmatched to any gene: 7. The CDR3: CASIRTGVYTDTQYF. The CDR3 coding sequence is TGTGCCAGCATAAGGACAGGGGTATACACAGATACGCAGTATTTT.

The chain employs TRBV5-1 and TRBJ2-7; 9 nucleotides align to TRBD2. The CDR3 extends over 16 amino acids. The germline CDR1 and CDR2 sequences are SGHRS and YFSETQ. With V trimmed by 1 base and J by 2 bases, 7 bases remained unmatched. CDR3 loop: CASSLLGSSGAYEQYF. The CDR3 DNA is TGCGCCAGCAGCTTGTTAGGGTCTAGCGGGGCCTACGAGCAGTACTTC.